This entry lists 10 T cell receptor beta chains sequenced from one sample in a study of blood T cell repertoires in COVID-19. This table comes from immunoSEQ multiplex PCR, and its TCRdb copy is limited to in-frame clones, with some not included. The table lists approximately 160,000 clones, roughly four fifths of them singletons. Sequencing used peripheral blood. The receptor source for this set is a human donor in a cohort sampled during active COVID-19.

The J gene is TRBJ2-1, the V gene TRBV27; maybe TRBD2 (6 bases). Trimming cost V 3 bases and J 1 base, with 10 bases left between them. The CDR3 sequence is 15 residues long. Per the germline V gene, CDR1 is MNHEY and CDR2 is SMNVEV (reference sequence). This CDR3 is CASSFGRGSYNEQFF. The CDR3 DNA sequence: TGTGCCAGCAGTTTTGGGCGGGGTTCCTACAATGAGCAGTTCTTC.

The V call is TRBV6-2 or TRBV6-3, the J call TRBJ1-1; D gene uncertain. V lost 2 bases and J 4 bases, leaving 8 bases between the germline ends. Germline CDR1 reads MNHEY; CDR2 reads SVGEGT. The CDR3 is 13 residues long. CDR3 sequence (DNA): TGTGCCAGCAGTTACCCGGGAGGCACTGAAGCTTTCTTT. Translation gives CASSYPGGTEAFF.

This chain joins TRBV9 and TRBJ1-3, with a weak D call TRBD1 (6 bases). Germline CDR1 is SGDLS and CDR2 is YYNGEE. V was clipped by 2 bases and J by 0 bases, with 12 bases between them. The CDR3 length is 16 residues. CDR3 sequence reads: CASSVLDSRSGNTIYF. The CDR3 DNA follows: TGTGCCAGCAGCGTCCTGGACAGCCGCTCTGGAAACACCATATATTTT.

The gene calls are TRBV10-3 and TRBJ2-7; weak D call: TRBD2 (5 bases). In germline, CDR1 is ENHRY, CDR2 SYGVKD. The CDR3 contains 14 residues. V gave up 2 bases and J gave up 3 bases, with 11 bases separating them. The CDR3 DNA sequence: TGTGCCATCAGTGAGGCGAGCGGAAACTACGAGCAGTACTTC. Amino acid sequence: CAISEASGNYEQYF.

This chain links TRBV7-8 with TRBJ2-7; 8 bases are a match to TRBD2. Per germline, CDR1 SGHVS and CDR2 FQNEAQ. The CDR3 loop spans 15 amino acids. V was clipped by 3 bases and J by 2 bases; unmatched bases: 6. The CDR3 spells CASSFETSVTYEQYF. CDR3 nucleotides: TGTGCCAGCAGCTTTGAGACTAGCGTGACCTACGAGCAGTACTTC. The entire variable domain, with the rest obtained from reference TRBV7-8 and TRBJ2-7, is as follows: GAGVSQSPRYKVAKRGQDVALRCDPISGHVSLFWYQQALGQGPEFLTYFQNEAQLDKSGLPSDRFFAERPEGSVSTLKIQRTQQEDSAVYLCASSFETSVTYEQYFGPGTRLTVT.

The chain carries TRBV6-5 and TRBJ1-1, with 7 bases matching TRBD1. Germline-derived CDR1 and CDR2 are MNHEY and SVGAGI. The CDR3 is 15 residues long. The V gene end was trimmed by 5 bases and the J gene end by 3 bases; junction bases not matched to a gene: 9. The CDR3 region has the DNA TGTGCCAGCAGTCGCACATTTACAGGGGACACTGAAGCTTTCTTT. This encodes CASSRTFTGDTEAFF.

The rearrangement joins TRBV2 to TRBJ2-1; 10 bases align to TRBD2. The CDR3 length is 13 residues. V lost 6 bases, J lost 4 bases, and 0 bases stayed unmatched. Germline values: CDR1 SNHLY, CDR2 FYNNEI. CDR3 region: CASRAGGYNEQFF. CDR3 sequence (DNA): TGTGCCAGCAGAGCGGGGGGGTACAATGAGCAGTTCTTC.

The chain carries TRBV10-1 and TRBJ2-3; D may be TRBD1 (6 bases). CDR3 length equals 16 residues. CDR1 and CDR2 from the germline V gene are WNHNN and SYGVQD (reference sequence). V was clipped by 5 bases and J by 4 bases, with 19 bases between them. CDR3 coding DNA: TGCGCCAGCAGTACTTCTGGGGCAGGGGTTGCAGATACGCAGTATTTT. Translated: CASSTSGAGVADTQYF.

This clone was counted a single time. The chain combines TRBV4-3 with TRBJ2-2; 12 bases are a match to TRBD1. The V segment lost 3 bases and the J segment 7 bases; nucleotides outside the gene matches: 3. This CDR3 has 15 amino acids. CDR1 is LGHNA and CDR2 is YSLEER in the germline V gene. The CDR3, as DNA: TGCGCCAGCAGCCAGGGGACAGGGGGCCACGGGGAGCTGTTTTTT. Amino acids: CASSQGTGGHGELFF.

The V and J genes are TRBV4-1 and TRBJ1-5; 7 bases agree with TRBD1. This CDR3 is 16 amino acids long. Trimming cost V 4 bases and J 5 bases; bases outside gene matches: 11. CDR1 and CDR2 (germline): MGHRA, YSYEKL. The chain's CDR3 is CASSRIPDRVHQPQHF. The CDR3 DNA reads as TGCGCCAGCAGCCGTATCCCTGACAGGGTCCATCAGCCCCAGCATTTT.